This T cell receptor (beta chain) was captured by sequencing in a study of cytomegalovirus exposure and HLA in healthy donors. Points from the study as a whole: Reportedly, diagnosis of cytomegalovirus status by the classifier showed high specificity and sensitivity.

Germline CDR1 reads LGHNA; CDR2 reads YNFKEQ. The CDR3 is 15 residues long. V trimming: 0 bases; J trimming: 2 bases; junction bases outside the gene matches: 2. Details on this clone: The antigen remains unidentified.

Here immunoSEQ multiplex PCR was the method, and the copy in TCRdb shows in-frame clones only, minus some. This table has approximately 300,000 clones, 80% to 90% appearing once. The sample taken for sequencing was PBMCs. V is TRBV4-2 and J is TRBJ2-7; 9 bases are a match to TRBD1. This clonotype was obtained from a woman under 30 in good health and CMV-seronegative. As DNA, the CDR3 is TGTGCCAGCAGCCAAGAACAGGGGGCCACCTACGAGCAGTACTTC. Amino acids: CASSQEQGATYEQYF.